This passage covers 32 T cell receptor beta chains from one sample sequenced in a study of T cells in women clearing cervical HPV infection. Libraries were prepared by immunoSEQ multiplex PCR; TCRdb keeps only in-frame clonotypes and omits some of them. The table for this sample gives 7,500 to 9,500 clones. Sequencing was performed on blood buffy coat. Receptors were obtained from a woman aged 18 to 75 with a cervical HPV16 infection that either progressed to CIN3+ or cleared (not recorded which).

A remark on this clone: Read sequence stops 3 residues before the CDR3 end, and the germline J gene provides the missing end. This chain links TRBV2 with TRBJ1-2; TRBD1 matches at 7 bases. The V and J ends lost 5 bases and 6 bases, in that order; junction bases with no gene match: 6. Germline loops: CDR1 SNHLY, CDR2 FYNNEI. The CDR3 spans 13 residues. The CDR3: CASSRDSTDGYTF. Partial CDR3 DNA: TGTGCCAGCAGTCGGGACAGTACAGATGGC.

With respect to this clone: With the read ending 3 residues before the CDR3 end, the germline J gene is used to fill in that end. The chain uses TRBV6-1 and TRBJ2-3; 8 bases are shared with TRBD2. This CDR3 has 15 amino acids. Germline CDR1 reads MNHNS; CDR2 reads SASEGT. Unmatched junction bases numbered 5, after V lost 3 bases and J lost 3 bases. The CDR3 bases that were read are TGTGCCAGCAGTGACGCGGGGGGCCCTACAGATACG. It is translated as CASSDAGGPTDT. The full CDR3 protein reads CASSDAGGPTDTQYF.

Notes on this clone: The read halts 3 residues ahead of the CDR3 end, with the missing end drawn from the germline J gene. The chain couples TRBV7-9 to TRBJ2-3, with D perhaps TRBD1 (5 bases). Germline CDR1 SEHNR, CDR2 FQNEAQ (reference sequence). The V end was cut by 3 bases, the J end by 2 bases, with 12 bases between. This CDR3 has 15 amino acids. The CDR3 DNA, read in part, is TGTGCCAGCAGCTTGGGTGACAGCTCCACAGATACG. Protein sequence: CASSLGDSSTDT. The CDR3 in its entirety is CASSLGDSSTDTQYF.

The CDR3 bases that were read are TGTGCCAGCAGTGAAGGTGGGGCCAGCTCCTATAATTCACCG. Translating gives CASSEGGASSYNSP. The full-length CDR3 reads as CASSEGGASSYNSPLFF. The J gene is TRBJ2-2, the V gene TRBV2; D may be TRBD1 (5 bases). The CDR3 goes on 3 residues after the read ends, and that part is filled in from the germline J gene. Per germline, CDR1 SNHLY and CDR2 FYNNEI. The CDR3 sequence is 17 residues long.

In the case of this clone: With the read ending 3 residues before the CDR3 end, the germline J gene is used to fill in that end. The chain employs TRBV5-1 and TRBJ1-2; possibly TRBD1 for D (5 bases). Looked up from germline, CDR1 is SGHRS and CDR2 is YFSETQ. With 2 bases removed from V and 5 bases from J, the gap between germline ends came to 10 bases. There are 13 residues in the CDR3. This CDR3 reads CASSFRVNYGYTF. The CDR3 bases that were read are TGCGCCAGCAGCTTCAGGGTCAATTATGGC.

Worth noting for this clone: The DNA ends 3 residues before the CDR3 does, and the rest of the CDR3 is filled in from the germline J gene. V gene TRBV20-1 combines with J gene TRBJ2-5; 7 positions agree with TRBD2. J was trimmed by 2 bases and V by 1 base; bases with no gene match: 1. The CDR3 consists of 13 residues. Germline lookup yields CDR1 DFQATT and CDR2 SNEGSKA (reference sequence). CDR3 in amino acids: CSARAGGQETQYF. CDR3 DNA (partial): TGCAGTGCTAGAGCGGGGGGACAAGAGACC.

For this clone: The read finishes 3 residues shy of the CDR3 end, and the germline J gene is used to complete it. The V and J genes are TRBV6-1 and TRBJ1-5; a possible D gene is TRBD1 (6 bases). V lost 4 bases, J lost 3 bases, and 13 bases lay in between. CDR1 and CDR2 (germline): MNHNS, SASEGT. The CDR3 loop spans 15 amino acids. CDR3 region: CASSGRTGFNQPQHF. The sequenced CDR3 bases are TGTGCCAGCAGTGGGAGAACAGGGTTCAATCAGCCC.

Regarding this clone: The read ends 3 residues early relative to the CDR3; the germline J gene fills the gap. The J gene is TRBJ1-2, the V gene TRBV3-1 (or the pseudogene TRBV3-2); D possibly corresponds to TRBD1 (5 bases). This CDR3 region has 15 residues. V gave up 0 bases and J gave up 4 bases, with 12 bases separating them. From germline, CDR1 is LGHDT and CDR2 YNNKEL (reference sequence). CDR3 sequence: CASSQDGGVSYGYTF. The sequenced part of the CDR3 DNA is TGTGCCAGCAGCCAAGACGGGGGGGTGAGCTATGGC.

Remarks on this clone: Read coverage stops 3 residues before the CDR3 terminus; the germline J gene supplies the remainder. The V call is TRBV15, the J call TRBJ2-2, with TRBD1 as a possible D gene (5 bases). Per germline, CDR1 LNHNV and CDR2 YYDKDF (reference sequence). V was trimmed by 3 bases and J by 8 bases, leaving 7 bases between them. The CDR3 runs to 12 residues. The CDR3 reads CATSRGRGELFF. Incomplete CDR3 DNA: TGTGCCACCAGCAGGGGGCGGGGGGAG.

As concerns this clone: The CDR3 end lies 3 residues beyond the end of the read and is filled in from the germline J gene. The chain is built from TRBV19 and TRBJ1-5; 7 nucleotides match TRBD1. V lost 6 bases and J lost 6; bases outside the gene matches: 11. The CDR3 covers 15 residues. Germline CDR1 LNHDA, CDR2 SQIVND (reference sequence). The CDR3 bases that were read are TGTGCCAGTAGCAGGGGGATACAGGGGAGTCAGCCC. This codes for CASSRGIQGSQP. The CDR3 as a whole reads CASSRGIQGSQPQHF. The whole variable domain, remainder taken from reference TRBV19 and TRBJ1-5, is DGGITQSPKYLFRKEGQNVTLSCEQNLNHDAMYWYRQDPGQGLRLIYYSQIVNDFQKGDIAEGYSVSREKKESFPLTVTSAQKNPTAFYLCASSRGIQGSQPQHFGDGTRLSIL.

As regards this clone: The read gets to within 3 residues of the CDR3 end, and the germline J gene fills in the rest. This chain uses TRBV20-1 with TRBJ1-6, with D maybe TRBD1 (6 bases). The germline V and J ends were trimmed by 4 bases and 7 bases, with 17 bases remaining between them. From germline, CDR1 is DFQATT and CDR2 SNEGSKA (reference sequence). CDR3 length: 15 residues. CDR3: CSAIPGGAGNSPLHF. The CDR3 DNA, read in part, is TGCAGTGCTATCCCGGGGGGCGCGGGGAATTCACCC.

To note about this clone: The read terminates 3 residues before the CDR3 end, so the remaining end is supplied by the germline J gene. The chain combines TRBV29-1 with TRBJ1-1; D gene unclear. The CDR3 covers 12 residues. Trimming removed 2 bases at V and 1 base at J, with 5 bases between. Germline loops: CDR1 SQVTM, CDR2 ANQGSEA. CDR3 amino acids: CSVETWNTEAFF. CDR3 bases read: TGCAGCGTTGAAACTTGGAACACTGAA.

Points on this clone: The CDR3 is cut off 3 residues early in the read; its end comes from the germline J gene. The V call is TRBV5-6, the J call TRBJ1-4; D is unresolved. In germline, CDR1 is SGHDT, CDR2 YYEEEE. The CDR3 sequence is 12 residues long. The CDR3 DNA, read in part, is TGTGCCAGCAGCTCGACAACCCAGCCA. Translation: CASSSTTQP. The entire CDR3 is CASSSTTQPLFF.

The covered CDR3 bases are TGTGCCAGTAGTCGACAACCCTACTACGAG. Translation: CASSRQPYYE. The whole CDR3 sequence reads CASSRQPYYEQYF. The chain employs TRBV19 and TRBJ2-7, with D uncertain. The CDR3 end lies 3 residues beyond the end of the read and is filled in from the germline J gene. The CDR3 consists of 13 residues. Germline V gene lookup returns CDR1 LNHDA and CDR2 SQIVND (reference sequence). The V gene lost 5 bases and the J gene lost 3 bases, with 11 bases spanning the gap.

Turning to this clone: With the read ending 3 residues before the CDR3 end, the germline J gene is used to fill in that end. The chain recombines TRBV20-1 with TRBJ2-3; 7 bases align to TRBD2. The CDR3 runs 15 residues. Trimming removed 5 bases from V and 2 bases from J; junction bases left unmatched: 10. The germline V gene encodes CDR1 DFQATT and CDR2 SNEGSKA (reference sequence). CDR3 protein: CSAPPRGSLTDTQYF. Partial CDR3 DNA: TGCAGTGCTCCCCCACGCGGGAGCCTCACAGATACG.

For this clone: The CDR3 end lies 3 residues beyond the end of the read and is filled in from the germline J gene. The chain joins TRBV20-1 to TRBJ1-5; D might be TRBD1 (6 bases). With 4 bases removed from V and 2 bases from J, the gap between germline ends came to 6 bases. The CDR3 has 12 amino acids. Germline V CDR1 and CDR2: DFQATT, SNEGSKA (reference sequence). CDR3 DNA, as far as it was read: TGCAGTGCTAACAGGGGCAATCAGCCC. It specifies CSANRGNQP. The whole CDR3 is CSANRGNQPQHF.

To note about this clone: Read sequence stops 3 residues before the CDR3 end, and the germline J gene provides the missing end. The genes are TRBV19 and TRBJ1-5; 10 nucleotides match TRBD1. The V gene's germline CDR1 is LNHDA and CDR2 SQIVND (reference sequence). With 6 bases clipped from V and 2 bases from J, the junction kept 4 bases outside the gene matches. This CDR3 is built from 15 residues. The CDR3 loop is CASSAGTGGNQPQHF. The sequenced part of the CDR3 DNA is TGTGCCAGTAGCGCCGGGACAGGGGGCAATCAGCCC. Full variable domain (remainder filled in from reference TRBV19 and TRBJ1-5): DGGITQSPKYLFRKEGQNVTLSCEQNLNHDAMYWYRQDPGQGLRLIYYSQIVNDFQKGDIAEGYSVSREKKESFPLTVTSAQKNPTAFYLCASSAGTGGNQPQHFGDGTRLSIL.

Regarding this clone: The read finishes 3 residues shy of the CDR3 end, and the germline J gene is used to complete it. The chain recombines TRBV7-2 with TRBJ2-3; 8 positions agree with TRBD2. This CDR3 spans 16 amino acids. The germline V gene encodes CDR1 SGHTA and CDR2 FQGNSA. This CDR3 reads CASSLAGTRRQETQYF. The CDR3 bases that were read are TGTGCCAGCAGCTTAGCCGGGACTAGAAGACAAGAGACG.

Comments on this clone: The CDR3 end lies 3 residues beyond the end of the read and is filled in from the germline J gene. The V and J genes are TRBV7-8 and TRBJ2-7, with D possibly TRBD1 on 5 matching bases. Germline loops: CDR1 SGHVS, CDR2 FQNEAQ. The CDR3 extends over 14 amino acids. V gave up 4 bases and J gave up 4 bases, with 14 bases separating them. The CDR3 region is CASSSQGSTYEQYF. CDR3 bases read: TGTGCCAGCAGCTCCCAGGGTTCCACTTACGAG.

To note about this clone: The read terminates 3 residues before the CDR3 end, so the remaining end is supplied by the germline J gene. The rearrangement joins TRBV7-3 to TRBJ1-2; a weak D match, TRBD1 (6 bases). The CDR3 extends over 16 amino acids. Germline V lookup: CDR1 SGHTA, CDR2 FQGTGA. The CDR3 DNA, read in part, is TGTGCCAGCAGCTTAAAATCCGGGGGGGGCACAGATACC. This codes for CASSLKSGGGTDT. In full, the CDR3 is CASSLKSGGGTDTYTF.

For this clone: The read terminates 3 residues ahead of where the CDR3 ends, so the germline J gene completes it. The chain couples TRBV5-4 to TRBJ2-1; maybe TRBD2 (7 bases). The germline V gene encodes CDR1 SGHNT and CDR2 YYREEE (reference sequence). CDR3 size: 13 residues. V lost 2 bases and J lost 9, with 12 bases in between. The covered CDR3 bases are TGTGCCAGCAGCTTTTCGGGGGGCGGTGAG. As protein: CASSFSGGGE. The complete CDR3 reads CASSFSGGGEQFF.

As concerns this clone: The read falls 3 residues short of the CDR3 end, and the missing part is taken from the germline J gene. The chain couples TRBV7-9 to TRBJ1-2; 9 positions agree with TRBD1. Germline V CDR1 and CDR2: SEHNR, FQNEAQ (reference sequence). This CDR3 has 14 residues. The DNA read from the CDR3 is TGTGCCAGCAGCCCCAGGGGACAGGGCTACGAC. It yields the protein CASSPRGQGYD. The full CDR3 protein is CASSPRGQGYDYTF.

CDR3 in amino acids: CASSTRERFSGGYTF. Incomplete CDR3 DNA: TGTGCCAGTAGTACGCGAGAACGATTCAGCGGGGGC. J is TRBJ1-2 and V is TRBV19, with D unresolved. The read ends 3 residues shy of where the CDR3 ends; the end is completed using the germline J gene. CDR3 size: 15 residues. Germline V lookup: CDR1 LNHDA, CDR2 SQIVND (reference sequence).

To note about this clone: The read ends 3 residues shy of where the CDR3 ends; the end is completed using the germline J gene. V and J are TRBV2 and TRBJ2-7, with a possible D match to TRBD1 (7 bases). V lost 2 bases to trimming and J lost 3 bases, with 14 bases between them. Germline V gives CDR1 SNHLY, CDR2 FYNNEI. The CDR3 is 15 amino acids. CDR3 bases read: TGTGCCAGCAGTGAACAGGGGGGCTTGGTCTACGAG. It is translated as CASSEQGGLVYE. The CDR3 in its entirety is CASSEQGGLVYEQYF.

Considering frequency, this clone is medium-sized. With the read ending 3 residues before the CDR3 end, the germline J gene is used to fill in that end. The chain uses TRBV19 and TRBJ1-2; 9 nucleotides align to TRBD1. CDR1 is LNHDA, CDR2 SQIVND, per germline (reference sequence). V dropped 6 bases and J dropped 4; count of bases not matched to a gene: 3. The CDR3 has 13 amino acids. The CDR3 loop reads CASRTTGGYGYTF. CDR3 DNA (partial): TGTGCCAGTAGGACGACAGGGGGCTATGGC.

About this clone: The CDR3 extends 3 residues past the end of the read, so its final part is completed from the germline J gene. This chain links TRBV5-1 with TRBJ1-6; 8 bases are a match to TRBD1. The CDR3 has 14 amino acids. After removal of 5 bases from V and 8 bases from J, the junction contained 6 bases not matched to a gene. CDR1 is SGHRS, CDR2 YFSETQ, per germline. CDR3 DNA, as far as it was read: TGCGCCAGCAGTCCGGACAGGGCCTATTCACCC. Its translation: CASSPDRAYSP. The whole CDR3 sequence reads CASSPDRAYSPLHF.

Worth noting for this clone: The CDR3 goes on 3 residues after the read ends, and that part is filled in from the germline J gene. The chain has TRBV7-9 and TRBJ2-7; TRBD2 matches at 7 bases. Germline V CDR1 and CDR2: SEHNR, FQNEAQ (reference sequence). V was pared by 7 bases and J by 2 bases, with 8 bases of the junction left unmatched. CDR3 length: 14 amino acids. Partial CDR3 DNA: TGTGCCAGCACCCCCCCCAGCGGGGCCTACGAG. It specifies CASTPPSGAYE. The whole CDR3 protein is CASTPPSGAYEQYF.

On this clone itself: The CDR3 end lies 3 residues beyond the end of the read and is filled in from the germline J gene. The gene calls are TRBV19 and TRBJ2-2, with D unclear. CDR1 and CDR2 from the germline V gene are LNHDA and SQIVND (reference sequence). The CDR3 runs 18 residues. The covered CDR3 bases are TGTGCCAGTAGTGAAGACGAAGGGCAGTGGCCCTATAATTCACCG. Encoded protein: CASSEDEGQWPYNSP. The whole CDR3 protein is CASSEDEGQWPYNSPLFF.

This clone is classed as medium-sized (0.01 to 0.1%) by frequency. The covered CDR3 bases are TGCGCCAGCAGCATAGGACAGGGGATTCAGCCG. Translation gives CASSIGQGIQP. The complete CDR3 reads CASSIGQGIQPQYF. The chain recombines TRBV5-1 with TRBJ2-3; 9 bases are shared with TRBD1. The read halts 3 residues ahead of the CDR3 end, with the missing end drawn from the germline J gene. Germline V gene lookup returns CDR1 SGHRS and CDR2 YFSETQ. The CDR3 runs to 14 residues.

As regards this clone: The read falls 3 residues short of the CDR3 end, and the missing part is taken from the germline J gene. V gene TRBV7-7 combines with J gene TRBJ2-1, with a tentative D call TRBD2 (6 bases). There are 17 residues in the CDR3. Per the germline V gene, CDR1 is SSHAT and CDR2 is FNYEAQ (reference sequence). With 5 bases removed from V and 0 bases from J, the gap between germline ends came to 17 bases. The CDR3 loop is CASSLREGLHSYNEQFF. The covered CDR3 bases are TGTGCCAGCAGCCTGCGTGAAGGACTACACTCCTACAATGAG.

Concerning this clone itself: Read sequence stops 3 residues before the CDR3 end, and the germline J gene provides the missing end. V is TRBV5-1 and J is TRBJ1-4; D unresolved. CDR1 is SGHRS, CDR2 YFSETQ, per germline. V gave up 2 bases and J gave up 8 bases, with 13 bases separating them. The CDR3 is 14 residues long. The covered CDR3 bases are TGCGCCAGCAGCTTCGGCAATCCGGGGGAAAAA. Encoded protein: CASSFGNPGEK. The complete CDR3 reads CASSFGNPGEKLFF.

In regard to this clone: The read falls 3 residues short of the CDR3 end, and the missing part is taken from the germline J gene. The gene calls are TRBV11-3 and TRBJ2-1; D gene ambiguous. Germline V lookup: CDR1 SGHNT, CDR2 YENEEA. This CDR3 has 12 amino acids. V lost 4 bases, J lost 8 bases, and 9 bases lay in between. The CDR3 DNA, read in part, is TGTGCCAGCAGCTCCCAGGCATATGAG. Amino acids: CASSSQAYE. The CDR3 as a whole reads CASSSQAYEQFF.